The rows below give T cell receptor beta chains drawn from one sample of a study of T cell repertoires in aging, cancer and after chemotherapy. TCRdb re-called the multiplex PCR reads through MiXCR, storing one row per CDR3 protein. The repertoire has about 11,000 distinct CDR3 sequences, 20% to 30% of them found once; the top ten carry approximately 2%. Material: blood. The receptors shown here come from a human donor in good health. The CDR3 runs from the conserved cysteine through the conserved F or W. A D gene is named only where the DNA matches it firmly. Rows give clone size only sometimes, using once, few, many, or a class for an expanded clone.

TRBD2,medium-sized,TRBJ2-6,TRBV6-5,15,CASRSGGDGANVLTF,TGTGCCAGCAGATCGGGGGGGGATGGGGCCAACGTCCTGACTTTC
NA,NA,TRBJ1-2,TRBV18,13,CASSPGNERGYTF,TGTGCCAGCTCACCAGGGAACGAAAGGGGCTACACCTTC
NA,medium-sized,TRBJ1-2,TRBV7-6,13,CASSLGGSYGYTF,TGTGCCAGCAGCTTAGGAGGAAGCTATGGCTACACCTTC
TRBD1,medium-sized,TRBJ2-7,TRBV7-9,17,CASSADVSGQRPYEQYF,TGTGCCAGCAGCGCCGATGTGTCGGGACAGAGACCTTACGAGCAGTACTTC
NA,NA,TRBJ2-7,TRBV28,17,CASSSPGQSARSYEQYF,TGTGCCAGCAGTTCGCCGGGACAATCAGCCCGTTCCTACGAGCAGTACTTC
NA,few,TRBJ2-1,TRBV5-4,12,CASSLVGDEQFF,TGTGCCAGCAGCTTGGTGGGGGATGAGCAGTTCTTC
TRBD2,few,TRBJ2-3,TRBV20-1,15,CSARDPAGNTDTQYF,TGCAGTGCTAGAGACCCAGCGGGGAACACAGATACGCAGTATTTT
NA,medium-sized,TRBJ2-7,TRBV11-2,16,CASSLGGGGQPYEQYF,TGTGCCAGCAGCTTAGGTGGAGGGGGACAGCCCTACGAGCAGTACTTC
NA,medium-sized,TRBJ1-6,TRBV19,15,CASRSVGGVNSPLHF,TGTGCCAGTAGGTCGGTGGGGGGAGTCAATTCACCCCTCCACTTT
TRBD1,NA,TRBJ2-2,TRBV12-3/TRBV12-4,15,CASRTTGLNTGELFF,TGTGCCAGCAGGACGACAGGGTTGAACACCGGGGAGCTGTTTTTT
NA,few,TRBJ1-3,TRBV2,15,CASSEATSGRNTIYF,TGTGCCAGCAGTGAAGCGACCTCAGGACGAAACACCATATATTTT
NA,NA,TRBJ1-1,TRBV20-1,14,CSARDLREPGEAFF,TGCAGTGCTAGAGATCTAAGGGAACCTGGTGAAGCTTTCTTT
NA,medium-sized,TRBJ1-1,TRBV29-1,12,CSVAQVNTEAFF,TGCAGCGTAGCTCAGGTTAACACTGAAGCTTTCTTT
NA,medium-sized,TRBJ2-1,TRBV7-2,16,CASSFPPPRSYNEQFF,TGTGCCAGCAGCTTTCCCCCGCCGCGTTCCTACAATGAGCAGTTCTTC
TRBD1,NA,TRBJ1-1,TRBV12-3/TRBV12-4,15,CASSLDETGGTEAFF,TGTGCCAGCAGTTTAGATGAGACAGGGGGAACTGAAGCTTTCTTT
NA,few,TRBJ2-1,TRBV27,17,CASSPHGGTHRVNEQFF,TGTGCCAGCAGTCCCCACGGCGGGACACACCGGGTTAATGAGCAGTTCTTC
TRBD2,few,TRBJ2-1,TRBV4-2,17,CASSQKTSGGPGNEQFF,TGTGCCAGCAGCCAAAAAACTAGCGGGGGGCCCGGGAATGAGCAGTTCTTC
TRBD1,few,TRBJ2-3,TRBV27,19,CASSLWGPGTGAFTDTQYF,TGTGCCAGCAGTTTATGGGGTCCCGGGACAGGGGCGTTCACAGATACGCAGTATTTT
TRBD1,few,TRBJ2-1,TRBV10-3,12,CAISEQGDEQFF,TGTGCCATCAGTGAGCAGGGGGATGAGCAGTTCTTC
TRBD2,few,TRBJ2-2,TRBV7-2,17,CASSFLTSGAYTGELFF,TGTGCCAGCAGCTTCCTCACTAGCGGGGCTTACACCGGGGAGCTGTTTTTT
NA,NA,TRBJ2-3,TRBV21-1,12,CASTLQVDTQYF,TGTGCCAGCACCCTTCAGGTAGATACGCAGTATTTT
NA,medium-sized,TRBJ2-1,TRBV12-3/TRBV12-4,15,CASSSRGWVYNEQFF,TGTGCCAGCAGTTCGAGGGGGTGGGTCTACAATGAGCAGTTCTTC
NA,once,TRBJ2-2,TRBV6-1,16,CATRRGGAQRAGELFF,TGTGCCACTCGGAGGGGGGGGGCGCAACGTGCCGGGGAGCTGTTTTTT
NA,NA,TRBJ1-1,TRBV6-1,14,CASSEGQENTEAFF,TGTGCCAGCAGTGAAGGACAGGAGAACACTGAAGCTTTCTTT
NA,NA,TRBJ1-3,TRBV23-1,16,CASSQSWISSGNTIYF,TGCGCCAGCAGTCAATCTTGGATCAGCTCTGGAAACACCATATATTTT
TRBD1,NA,TRBJ1-6,TRBV5-1,15,CASSLGQSYNSPLHF,TGCGCCAGCAGCCTGGGACAGTCCTATAATTCACCCCTCCACTTT
TRBD1,medium-sized,TRBJ1-6,TRBV7-6,14,CASSSGQGRSPLHF,TGTGCCAGCAGCTCGGGACAGGGTCGTTCACCCCTCCACTTT
NA,NA,TRBJ2-7,TRBV5-4,15,CASSTPRGGRDEQYF,TGTGCCAGCAGCACCCCCCGTGGAGGCCGAGATGAGCAGTACTTC
TRBD1,few,TRBJ1-1,TRBV20-1,16,CSARDPGGGGGTEAFF,TGCAGTGCTAGAGATCCAGGGGGGGGTGGTGGGACTGAAGCTTTCTTT
NA,NA,TRBJ1-1,TRBV12-3/TRBV12-4,13,CASSFFIYTEAFF,TGTGCCAGCAGTTTTTTTATCTACACTGAAGCTTTCTTT
NA,medium-sized,TRBJ2-1,TRBV11-1,15,CASSSRGGPNNEQFF,TGTGCCAGCAGCTCCAGGGGGGGCCCGAACAATGAGCAGTTCTTC
NA,few,TRBJ2-5,TRBV15,13,CATSGGAPETQYF,TGTGCCACCAGCGGGGGGGCCCCAGAGACCCAGTACTTC
TRBD2,NA,TRBJ2-1,TRBV6-2/TRBV6-3,16,CASSPRGAGDNNEQFF,TGTGCCAGCAGTCCCCGAGGAGCGGGGGACAACAATGAGCAGTTCTTC
TRBD2,once,TRBJ2-7,TRBV6-5,15,CANSYAAGGDYEQYF,TGTGCCAACAGTTACGCAGCGGGGGGGGACTACGAGCAGTACTTC
TRBD2,NA,TRBJ2-7,TRBV20-1,16,CSARATRLAGNYEQYF,TGCAGTGCTAGGGCTACTCGACTAGCGGGGAATTACGAGCAGTACTTC
TRBD1,NA,TRBJ1-3,TRBV28,15,CATGTGLYSGNTIYF,TGTGCCACCGGGACAGGGCTATACTCTGGAAACACCATATATTTT
NA,few,TRBJ2-7,TRBV2,14,CASSDGQSSYEQYF,TGTGCCAGCAGTGACGGACAGTCCTCCTACGAGCAGTACTTC
TRBD1,NA,TRBJ1-3,TRBV6-5,14,CASRRDRAGNTIYF,TGTGCCAGCAGACGGGACAGGGCTGGAAACACCATATATTTT
TRBD2,NA,TRBJ2-1,TRBV6-2/TRBV6-3,13,CASSSPLSGAQFF,TGTGCCAGCAGTTCCCCCCTGAGCGGGGCGCAGTTCTTC
TRBD1,few,TRBJ1-4,TRBV6-5,15,CASSLHRGGNEKLFF,TGTGCCAGCAGCCTCCACAGGGGAGGGAATGAAAAACTGTTTTTT
NA,few,TRBJ1-2,TRBV18,14,CASSPSGRDYGYTF,TGTGCCAGCTCACCATCCGGCAGAGACTATGGCTACACCTTC
NA,medium-sized,TRBJ2-5,TRBV6-1,12,CASSGTGETQYF,TGTGCCAGCAGTGGAACAGGGGAGACCCAGTACTTC
TRBD1,NA,TRBJ2-2,TRBV18,14,CASSRQGNTGELFF,TGTGCCAGCTCACGACAGGGGAACACCGGGGAGCTGTTTTTT
NA,few,TRBJ2-2,TRBV6-2/TRBV6-3,16,CASQRLAFMNTGELFF,TGTGCCAGCCAGCGGCTAGCGTTCATGAACACCGGGGAGCTGTTTTTT
TRBD2,few,TRBJ2-3,TRBV9,14,CASSTRGVGDTQYF,TGTGCCAGCAGCACCCGGGGGGTGGGAGATACGCAGTATTTT
TRBD1,few,TRBJ2-4,TRBV30,13,CAWSVQGVNIQYF,TGTGCCTGGAGTGTACAGGGGGTTAACATTCAGTACTTC
NA,medium-sized,TRBJ2-1,TRBV7-2,11,CASGPGLLPFF,TGTGCCAGCGGGCCGGGACTCTTGCCGTTCTTC
NA,medium-sized,TRBJ1-4,TRBV19,17,CASSIGSPTLRVEKLFF,TGTGCCAGTAGTATAGGGAGTCCAACCCTCCGGGTTGAAAAACTGTTTTTT
NA,NA,TRBJ1-5,TRBV7-2,13,CASSLAYNQPQHF,TGTGCCAGCAGCTTAGCTTACAATCAGCCCCAGCATTTT